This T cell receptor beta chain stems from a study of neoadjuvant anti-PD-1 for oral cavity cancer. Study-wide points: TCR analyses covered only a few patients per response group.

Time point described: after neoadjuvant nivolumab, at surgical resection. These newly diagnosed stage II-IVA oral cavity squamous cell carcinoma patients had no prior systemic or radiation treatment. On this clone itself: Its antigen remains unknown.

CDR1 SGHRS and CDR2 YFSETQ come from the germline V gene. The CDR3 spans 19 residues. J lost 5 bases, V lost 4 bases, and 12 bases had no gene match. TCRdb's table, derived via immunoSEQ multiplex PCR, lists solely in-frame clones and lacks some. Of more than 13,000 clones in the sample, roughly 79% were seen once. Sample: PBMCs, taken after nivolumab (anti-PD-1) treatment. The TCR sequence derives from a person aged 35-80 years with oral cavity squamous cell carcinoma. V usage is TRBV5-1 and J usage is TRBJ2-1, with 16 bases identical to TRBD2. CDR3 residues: CASSAGLAGGPFMNNEQFF. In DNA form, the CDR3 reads TGCGCCAGCAGCGCGGGACTAGCGGGAGGGCCCTTCATGAACAATGAGCAGTTCTTC.